The 27 T cell receptor beta chains below come from one sample, sequenced in a study of blood T cell repertoires in COVID-19. Assay: immunoSEQ multiplex PCR; the TCRdb copy retains only in-frame clones and omits some. The sample includes 250,000 to 400,000 clones, 88% seen only once; the top ten take 1.6%. Sequenced sample: peripheral blood. Source of these receptors: a woman aged 25 to 39 with COVID-19, enrolled during active disease.

This rearrangement joins TRBV14 to TRBJ2-7; D may be TRBD1 (6 bases). The CDR3 spans 14 residues. With 4 bases removed from V and 3 bases from J, the gap between germline ends came to 13 bases. Germline lookup yields CDR1 SGHDN and CDR2 FVKESK. The CDR3 reads CASSPPGQLYEQYF. The DNA for the CDR3 is TGTGCCAGCAGCCCACCCGGACAGCTCTACGAGCAGTACTTC.

This clone was seen a single time. The V call is TRBV2, the J call TRBJ2-7, with D possibly matching TRBD2 (5 bases). The CDR3 is made up of 14 amino acids. V was trimmed by 7 bases and J by 5 bases, leaving 18 bases between them. Germline CDR1 is SNHLY and CDR2 is FYNNEI. The CDR3 sequence is CASTHITSSHEQYV. CDR3 DNA sequence: TGTGCCAGCACCCACATCACTAGTTCCCACGAGCAGTACGTC.

The chain employs TRBV28 and TRBJ1-5; tentative D call: TRBD1 (6 bases). The CDR3 sequence is 14 residues long. Germline assignment: CDR1 MDHEN and CDR2 SYDVKM. Trimming left V 1 base short and J 6 bases short, with 10 bases between. CDR3 protein: CASSLYRAGQPQHF. The CDR3 region has the DNA TGTGCCAGCAGTTTATACAGGGCGGGTCAGCCCCAGCATTTT.

The rearrangement uses TRBV11-3 and TRBJ2-2; no firm D call. V gave up 5 bases and J gave up 6 bases, with 13 bases separating them. CDR3 length: 14 amino acids. Germline V lookup: CDR1 SGHNT, CDR2 YENEEA. CDR3 loop: CASSRIVRSGELFF. CDR3 DNA: TGTGCCAGCAGCCGAATAGTACGGTCCGGGGAGCTGTTTTTT.

This clone has only one observation. The chain recombines TRBV6-2 or TRBV6-3 with TRBJ1-1; tentative D call: TRBD1 (5 bases). The CDR3 totals 13 residues. V gave up 5 bases and J gave up 4 bases, with 11 bases separating them. Germline CDR1 MNHEY, CDR2 SVGEGT. In DNA, the CDR3 is TGTGCCAGCAGTATTCTCGACAGCACTGAAGCTTTCTTT. This translates into CASSILDSTEAFF.

Only a few counts were recorded for this clone. One end of the junction varies from germline; a read error may be responsible. The chain uses TRBV19 and TRBJ1-5, with unresolved D. Germline CDR1 LNHDA, CDR2 SQIVND (reference sequence). There are 14 residues in the CDR3. CDR3: CASWPGNSHQPQHF. For the CDR3, the DNA is TGTGCCAGTTGGCCCGGTAATAGCCATCAGCCCCAGCATTTT.

This chain joins TRBV29-1 and TRBJ1-3; D may be TRBD1 (6 bases). This CDR3 has 13 residues. V was trimmed by 5 bases and J by 0 bases, leaving 8 bases between them. In germline, CDR1 is SQVTM, CDR2 ANQGSEA. The CDR3 nucleotides are TGCAGCGTTCGACAGGTCTCTGGAAACACCATATATTTT. It encodes CSVRQVSGNTIYF.

V gene TRBV11-3 combines with J gene TRBJ2-1; the D gene is possibly TRBD2 (6 bases). V was trimmed by 3 bases and J by 8 bases, leaving 17 bases between them. The CDR3 is 15 residues long. Germline lookup yields CDR1 SGHNT and CDR2 YENEEA. This CDR3 reads CASSLRAGLGDEQFF. The CDR3 region has the DNA TGTGCCAGCAGCTTGAGGGCGGGGCTCGGCGATGAGCAGTTCTTC. Using reference TRBV11-3 and TRBJ2-1 for the parts outside the CDR3, the full variable domain is EAGVVQSPRYKIIEKKQPVAFWCNPISGHNTLYWYLQNLGQGPELLIRYENEEAVDDSQLPKDRFSAERLKGVDSTLKIQPAELGDSAVYLCASSLRAGLGDEQFFGPGTRLTVL.

The V call is TRBV24-1, the J call TRBJ1-1, with D perhaps TRBD1 (5 bases). This CDR3 is built from 11 residues. Germline V gives CDR1 KGHDR, CDR2 SFDVKD. V lost 6 bases and J 6 bases, leaving 7 bases between the germline ends. The CDR3 region has the DNA TGTGCCACCAGTTGGGGGGCTGAAGCTTTCTTT. Translation: CATSWGAEAFF.

The rearrangement joins TRBV7-2 to TRBJ2-5, with D hard to call. The germline CDR1 and CDR2 sequences are SGHTA and FQGNSA. This CDR3 region has 12 residues. The V gene lost 5 bases and the J gene lost 5 bases, with 9 bases spanning the gap. As DNA, the CDR3 is TGTGCCAGCAGCCCTCAGAGGGAGACCCAGTACTTC. Translating it yields CASSPQRETQYF.

V and J are TRBV30 and TRBJ1-1, with D possibly TRBD1 on 6 matching bases. This CDR3 has 12 amino acids. V was cut by 4 bases and J by 2 bases, with 8 bases left in between. Looked up from germline, CDR1 is GTSNPN and CDR2 is SVGIG (reference sequence). The CDR3, as DNA: TGTGCCTGGAACAGGGTAAACACTGAAGCTTTCTTT. This sequence encodes CAWNRVNTEAFF. Full variable domain (rest looked up from reference TRBV30 and TRBJ1-1): SQTIHQWPATLVQPVGSPLSLECTVEGTSNPNLYWYRQAAGRGLQLLFYSVGIGQISSEVPQNLSASRPQDRQFILSSKKLLLSDSGFYLCAWNRVNTEAFFGQGTRLTVV.

The chain combines TRBV10-3 with TRBJ2-7, with D unclear. Per germline, CDR1 ENHRY and CDR2 SYGVKD. CDR3 length: 12 amino acids. The V end was cut by 0 bases, the J end by 6 bases, with 6 bases between. The DNA for the CDR3 is TGTGCCATCAGTGAGTCGATACTCGAGCAGTACTTC. Translating gives CAISESILEQYF.

This sequence joins TRBV27 and TRBJ2-2; a weak D match, TRBD1 (6 bases). The V and J ends lost 6 bases and 0 bases respectively, with 17 bases between them. This CDR3 contains 17 residues. The germline gives CDR1 MNHEY, CDR2 SMNVEV (reference sequence). The CDR3 region is CASSEDSRQANTGELFF. CDR3 sequence (DNA): TGTGCCAGCAGCGAGGATTCGAGACAGGCGAACACCGGGGAGCTGTTTTTT.

The CDR3 sequence: CATSPGGGWGYTF. The CDR3 DNA reads as TGTGCCACCAGCCCCGGGGGGGGTTGGGGCTACACCTTC. V gene TRBV24-1 combines with J gene TRBJ1-2, with D perhaps matching TRBD1 (5 bases). Trimming removed 7 bases at V and 8 bases at J, with 16 bases between. The CDR3 totals 13 residues. Germline V gives CDR1 KGHDR, CDR2 SFDVKD.

The chain combines TRBV7-2 with TRBJ2-3; D might be TRBD2 (6 bases). Trimming took 0 bases from V and 7 from J, leaving 14 bases between them. The CDR3 is 15 residues long. Germline V gene data show CDR1 as SGHTA and CDR2 as FQGNSA. The CDR3 coding sequence is TGTGCCAGCAGCTTAGCGCGGGCGGGGACCCATACGCAGTATTTT. Its protein is CASSLARAGTHTQYF.

The chain is built from TRBV12-3 or TRBV12-4 and TRBJ1-5; tentative D call: TRBD1 (6 bases). V gave up 7 bases and J gave up 11 bases, with 18 bases separating them. This CDR3 is built from 13 residues. CDR3 residues: CASMRDTDWTQHF. The CDR3 DNA reads as TGTGCCAGCATGAGGGACACCGATTGGACCCAGCATTTT.

This chain connects TRBV11-3 to TRBJ1-1, with D uncertain. Germline CDR1 reads SGHNT; CDR2 reads YENEEA. Between the trimmed V and J ends, which lost 3 bases and 1 base, there was a span of 6 bases. The CDR3 has 13 residues. CDR3 in DNA: TGTGCCAGCAGCTTTTCCGGGAACACTGAAGCTTTCTTT. Amino acid sequence: CASSFSGNTEAFF.

This clone was recorded only once. The chain's CDR3 is CASKSDRTYYEQYF. The CDR3, as DNA: TGTGCCAGCAAGTCCGACAGAACCTACTACGAGCAGTACTTC. The chain links TRBV2 to TRBJ2-7, with D perhaps TRBD1 (5 bases). The CDR3 is 14 residues long. The germline V and J ends were trimmed by 7 bases and 3 bases, with 16 bases remaining between them. Germline V gene lookup returns CDR1 SNHLY and CDR2 FYNNEI.

This chain links TRBV10-3 with TRBJ1-4, with D possibly being TRBD1 (5 bases). Germline V gene sequence: CDR1 ENHRY, CDR2 SYGVKD. CDR3 length: 14 amino acids. V dropped 9 bases and J dropped 4 bases, with 15 bases sitting between them. The CDR3 DNA follows: TGTGCCATAGTTGGGGCTTGGGGTAATGAAAAACTGTTTTTT. It codes for CAIVGAWGNEKLFF.

The V call is TRBV4-2, the J call TRBJ2-1; possibly TRBD2 for D (5 bases). V was cut by 0 bases and J by 0 bases, with 18 bases left in between. This CDR3 has 19 amino acids. Per the germline V gene, CDR1 is LGHNA and CDR2 is YNFKEQ. CDR3 loop: CASSQDSKDSTVSYNEQFF. In DNA, the CDR3 is TGTGCCAGCAGCCAAGATTCGAAGGACTCAACTGTCTCCTACAATGAGCAGTTCTTC.

This clone was seen only a few times. The sample has other DNA sequences that encode this CDR3 too. The rearrangement links TRBV6-5 to TRBJ1-2; 7 nucleotides line up with TRBD1. The V and J ends lost 8 bases and 4 bases, in that order; junction bases with no gene match: 7. The CDR3 extends over 13 amino acids. Germline CDR1 and CDR2: MNHEY and SVGAGI. The CDR3 DNA reads TGTGCCAGCGGAAGGACAGGCCTCTATGGCTACACCTTC. This gives the protein CASGRTGLYGYTF.

J is TRBJ2-7 and V is TRBV7-9; TRBD1 agrees at 7 bases. Germline CDR1 reads SEHNR; CDR2 reads FQNEAQ (reference sequence). V lost 5 bases and J lost 2; bases outside the gene matches: 18. There are 18 residues in the CDR3. CDR3 nucleotide sequence: TGTGCCAGCAGCCCCAGTCAGGTTGTAGGGGGCTTGACCTACGAGCAGTACGTC. Amino acids: CASSPSQVVGGLTYEQYV.

This chain uses TRBV21-1 with TRBJ2-7; TRBD1 was called by the table and not checked on the DNA. TRBV21-1 is given as a pseudogene. This CDR3 has 15 residues. This CDR3 reads CASSSPQGSVYEQYF. The CDR3 nucleotides read TGTGCCAGCAGCTCCCCCCAGGGGAGTGTCTACGAGCAGTACTTC.

The J gene is TRBJ2-6, the V gene TRBV4-3; 8 nucleotides match TRBD1. CDR3 length: 18 amino acids. CDR1 and CDR2 from the germline V gene are LGHNA and YSLEER. J gave up 4 bases and V 1 base, and 9 bases lay outside the gene matches. CDR3 bases: TGCGCCAGCAGCCAAGGGGCCCTGGACAGGGCGGGGGCCAACGTCCTGACTTTC. This gives the protein CASSQGALDRAGANVLTF.

The chain joins TRBV5-5 to TRBJ1-5; D is unresolved. CDR3 length equals 15 residues. With 4 bases removed from V and 6 bases from J, the gap between germline ends came to 17 bases. Germline loops: CDR1 SGHKS, CDR2 YYEKEE (reference sequence). CDR3 amino acids: CASSATGDSSQPQHF. As DNA, the CDR3 is TGTGCCAGCAGCGCCACCGGTGACTCGAGTCAGCCCCAGCATTTT.

The chain has TRBV6-6 and TRBJ1-3, with D uncertain. In germline, CDR1 is MNHNY, CDR2 SVGAGI (reference sequence). V was trimmed by 2 bases and J by 1 base, leaving 12 bases between them. This CDR3 spans 16 amino acids. The CDR3 DNA sequence: TGTGCCAGCAGTTACCTGCAGGTTGTGTCTGGAAACACCATATATTTT. Translating gives CASSYLQVVSGNTIYF.

J is TRBJ1-1 and V is TRBV5-1; D unclear. The CDR3 covers 13 residues. The V end lost 4 bases, the J end lost 6 bases, and 13 bases lay between the germline ends. CDR1 and CDR2 (germline): SGHRS, YFSETQ. The CDR3 region is CASSAGVGPEAFF. The CDR3, as DNA: TGCGCCAGCAGCGCGGGCGTCGGCCCTGAAGCTTTCTTT. The full variable domain, in which reference TRBV5-1 and TRBJ1-1 provide the parts outside the CDR3, is KAGVTQTPRYLIKTRGQQVTLSCSPISGHRSVSWYQQTPGQGLQFLFEYFSETQRNKGNFPGRFSGRQFSNSRSEMNVSTLELGDSALYLCASSAGVGPEAFFGQGTRLTVV.